This TCR beta chain was observed in a study of T cells in Graves' hyperthyroidism and ophthalmopathy. Whole-study findings and limits: Blood samples included most of the expanded thyroid clonotypes exceeding 0.001.

RNA transcripts served as the template for amplifying TCR beta CDR3 regions. The TCR CDR3 was amplified in a first-round RT-PCR using the HTBI primer set. TCRdb re-analysed the multiplex PCR reads in MiXCR, keeping a single row per CDR3 protein. The sample lists about 400,000 distinct CDR3 sequences, over 13% seen once, with 25% to 30% in the top ten. Together with thyroid ultrasound, orbital computed tomography, serum thyroxine and TRAb, clinical symptoms were used for diagnoses. From less than 13 ml of fresh peripheral blood, PBMCs were isolated. The CDR3 covers 12 residues. Deletions cut 0 bases from V and 4 bases from J, with 5 bases between. CDR1 and CDR2 (germline): GTSNPN, SVGIG (reference sequence). This clonotype was picked up many times. The target antigen is unknown.

Sequencing was carried out using blood. The rearrangement joins TRBV30 to TRBJ2-3; D remains ambiguous. This TCR derives from a man aged 50 to 59 with Graves' ophthalmopathy. The CDR3 region is CAWSVSSDTQYF. The CDR3 region has the DNA TGTGCCTGGAGTGTTTCCTCAGATACGCAGTATTTT.